This T cell receptor beta chain was profiled in a study of T cells in tumors and immune-related adverse events (dated by TCRdb to the early 2020s). The immunoSEQ assay was used to amplify and sequence the TCR beta locus, producing bulk TCR Vbeta CDR3 data. As for the authors' bioinformatics: CDR3s were excluded if they were non-productive, were shorter than 7 amino acids, or did not start with C or end with F/W. Analysis was restricted to specimens with at least 1000 reads, and clonotypes were defined at the amino acid level. Clonality was computed as 1 minus Pielou's evenness. Library sizes were equalized by abundance-weighted random subsampling with replacement, which was repeated 100 times so that 95% confidence intervals could be reported. The Morisita overlap index was used to quantify repertoire overlap, and the top 40 clones in each specimen were examined for overlap with the irAE. Held by TCRdb, this immuneACCESS table contains in-frame sequences only and omits some clones. Under half of the omission traces to an unresolved V gene where checked; the cause of the rest is unknown. V and J calls and clone size follow that table, whereas D and trimming were derived from the DNA. This sample has around 2,500 clones in its table, and roughly four fifths of those were observed once. The ten largest clones take up approximately 6.5% of the sample.

As encoded in the germline V gene (reference sequence), CDR1 is LNHDA while CDR2 is SQIVND. There are 15 amino acids in the CDR3, from cysteine to phenylalanine inclusive. The kept DNA is CDR3 alone, 45 bases in frame from the first base. V was cut back by 2 bases and J by 2 bases, leaving a gap of 10 bases between them. A word on this clone: There is no known antigen for this receptor. No quality values exist for individual bases; no much larger clone is one base distant.

According to the study, the label for this sample's treatment or condition signals: nivolumab (PD-1 blockade) given before sampling. The DNeasy Blood and Tissue Kit was used to extract DNA from the formalin-fixed paraffin-embedded specimens. This TCR was recovered from a female donor with metastatic renal cell carcinoma. The sequences come from tumor tissue, collected from a patient treated with anti-PD-1 therapy. The rearranged chain carries TRBV19 and TRBJ2-1; a weak D assignment points to TRBD2 (6 bases agree). The CDR3: CASSINGGPYNEQFF. The nucleotide sequence reads as follows: TGTGCCAGTAGTATAAACGGGGGACCCTACAATGAGCAGTTCTTC.